These 12 T cell receptor beta chains were sequenced from one sample in a study of T cell changes during pregnancy in multiple sclerosis (dated by TCRdb to about 2019). Libraries came from the immunoSEQ multiplex PCR assay. TCRdb took this table from immuneACCESS and kept in-frame rearrangements with V and J called. Such tables lack part of the clones; where checked against another copy, unresolved V genes explain under half of the gap, and the rest is unexplained. Counted in this sample were about 54,000 clones; 75% to 90% of them appeared once. Clones ranked in the top ten supply 0.58% of the sample. Sample: CD4+ T cells from peripheral blood mononuclear cells, taken in the first trimester of pregnancy. The source of these receptors is a female donor with multiple sclerosis, enrolled in a pregnancy study.

The chain carries TRBV28 and TRBJ2-5; 7 bases are shared with TRBD2. Germline CDR1 MDHEN, CDR2 SYDVKM. The CDR3 sequence is 16 residues long. Trimming at V came to 3 bases and at J to 4 bases, leaving 11 bases not matched to a gene. The CDR3 DNA sequence: TGTGCCAGCAGTTTGCGTGGCGGGAGATGGGCAGAGACCCAGTACTTC. Encoded protein: CASSLRGGRWAETQYF.

J is TRBJ1-1 and V is TRBV29-1; unclear D gene. V gave up 5 bases and J gave up 0 bases, with 10 bases separating them. The germline V gene has CDR1 SQVTM and CDR2 ANQGSEA. The CDR3 has 13 amino acids. CDR3 DNA sequence: TGCAGCGTTTATAAGAGATTGAACACTGAAGCTTTCTTT. Amino acids: CSVYKRLNTEAFF.

This chain connects TRBV19 to TRBJ2-1; possibly TRBD1 for D (6 bases). Germline V gene data show CDR1 as LNHDA and CDR2 as SQIVND (reference sequence). The CDR3 spans 16 residues. V was shortened by 5 bases and J by 5 bases, with 19 bases between the two germline ends. The CDR3 sequence: CASSLSLLDRNNEQFF. CDR3 coding DNA: TGTGCCAGTAGTCTCAGTTTATTGGACAGAAACAATGAGCAGTTCTTC.

This chain uses TRBV6-5 with TRBJ2-3; 7 nucleotides match TRBD1. The CDR3 contains 14 residues. V was pared by 6 bases and J by 1 base, with 4 bases of the junction left unmatched. Germline-derived CDR1 and CDR2 are MNHEY and SVGAGI. In nucleotides, the CDR3 is TGTGCCAGCAGCCTCGGACAGGGCACAGATACGCAGTATTTT. Its translation is CASSLGQGTDTQYF.

This clone appeared a single time. V gene TRBV5-1 combines with J gene TRBJ2-1; TRBD2 matches 13 bases. Trimming removed 2 bases from V and 7 bases from J; junction bases left unmatched: 6. The length of the CDR3 is 16 residues. Germline CDR1 is SGHRS and CDR2 is YFSETQ. CDR3 DNA sequence: TGCGCCAGCAGCTTCTCGGAACTAGCGGGGGGGAATGAGCAGTTCTTC. It translates to CASSFSELAGGNEQFF.

V usage is TRBV5-1 and J usage is TRBJ1-6; D may be TRBD1 (6 bases). Germline V gene lookup returns CDR1 SGHRS and CDR2 YFSETQ. The V end was cut by 4 bases, the J end by 6 bases, with 14 bases between. This CDR3 spans 15 amino acids. CDR3 bases: TGCGCCAGCAGCGAAGGACAGAGTGCTAATTCACCCCTCCACTTT. The encoded protein is CASSEGQSANSPLHF.

The chain has TRBV7-6 and TRBJ1-3; TRBD1 matches 8 bases. The CDR3 contains 16 residues. Germline values: CDR1 SGHVS, CDR2 FNYEAQ. The V and J ends lost 5 bases and 0 bases, in that order; junction bases with no gene match: 6. The CDR3 is CASSLGQALSGNTIYF. The CDR3 bases are TGTGCCAGCAGCCTGGGACAGGCCCTCTCTGGAAACACCATATATTTT.

The sample holds one count of this clone. The chain links TRBV9 to TRBJ2-1; tentative D call: TRBD1 (6 bases). The ends were cut back, 5 bases at V and 4 bases at J, with 19 bases in the middle. The CDR3 spans 16 residues. The germline CDR1 and CDR2 sequences are SGDLS and YYNGEE. The CDR3 nucleotides read TGTGCCAGCAGTAATGAACTAGGGGGACCTTACAATGAGCAGTTCTTC. This sequence encodes CASSNELGGPYNEQFF. Full variable domain (remainder filled in from reference TRBV9 and TRBJ2-1): DSGVTQTPKHLITATGQRVTLRCSPRSGDLSVYWYQQSLDQGLQFLIQYYNGEERAKGNILERFSAQQFPDLHSELNLSSLELGDSALYFCASSNELGGPYNEQFFGPGTRLTVL.

The gene calls are TRBV9 and TRBJ1-5; TRBD1 is a possible D gene (6 bases). Trimming took off 0 bases at V and 3 bases at J, with 7 bases between the two ends. The CDR3 is made up of 14 amino acids. Germline V lookup: CDR1 SGDLS, CDR2 YYNGEE. The CDR3 DNA is TGTGCCAGCAGCGTAGGACAGGACAATCAGCCCCAGCATTTT. It translates to CASSVGQDNQPQHF.

This clone was found a few times. The chain employs TRBV18 and TRBJ2-1, with 8 bases aligning to TRBD1. Germline V CDR1 and CDR2: KGHSH, LQKENI. This CDR3 has 15 residues. V shed 2 bases and J 3 bases; nucleotides not matched to a gene: 3. CDR3 nucleotide sequence: TGTGCCAGCTCACCAGACAGGGGCAGCTACAATGAGCAGTTCTTC. The encoded protein is CASSPDRGSYNEQFF.

In DNA form, the CDR3 reads TGTGCCAGCAGGTTCCAGGGGGCCTCTGGGGCCAACGTCCTGACTTTC. Translation gives CASRFQGASGANVLTF. The rearrangement joins TRBV5-5 to TRBJ2-6, with 8 bases aligning to TRBD1. V was clipped by 5 bases and J by 0 bases; unmatched bases: 4. This CDR3 has 16 amino acids. Germline CDR1 reads SGHKS; CDR2 reads YYEKEE (reference sequence).

The J gene is TRBJ1-2, the V gene TRBV29-1; D uncertain. Germline values: CDR1 SQVTM, CDR2 ANQGSEA. The CDR3 runs to 11 residues. Trimming cost V 6 bases and J 7 bases, with 12 bases left between them. In nucleotides, the CDR3 is TGCAGCGTGGCGGGGTTTCTTGGCTACACCTTC. As protein: CSVAGFLGYTF.